This T cell receptor gamma chain was captured in a study of γδ T cells in repeated Plasmodium falciparum infection. Background on the study: Over 644 days, donors received four mosquito-bite P. falciparum NF54 infections. Timepoints: baseline, immediately before selected infections, and 21 days after every infection. Some Malian samples span acute malaria episodes; others come from no-transmission periods.

This clone was counted a few times. Only one base separates this from a far larger clonotype, so it likely reflects a read error. The same CDR3 is also encoded by other DNA sequences in this sample. Bulk repertoires came from Vgamma9/Vdelta2+ or Vdelta2-negative gammadelta T cells flow-sorted from PBMC. Germline-derived CDR1 and CDR2 are EGSTGY and YDSYTSSV. There are 17 residues in the CDR3. Each sorted gammadelta sample had TRG and TRD chains sequenced. TCRdb fed the multiplex PCR reads into CATT to redo clone calling. Here the sample spans approximately 28,000 gamma-chain clones, roughly 3.1% being singletons.

The V gene is listed as TRGV4; no J gene was called. Material: gamma-delta T cells from blood. The clonotype originates from a pool of human donors (malaria-infected and uninfected, not separated). The CDR3 DNA follows: TGTGCCACCTGGGACGGCCTTGTGGGAGAGGGTGATTGGATCAAAACGTTT. Encoded protein: CATWDGLVGEGDWIKTF.